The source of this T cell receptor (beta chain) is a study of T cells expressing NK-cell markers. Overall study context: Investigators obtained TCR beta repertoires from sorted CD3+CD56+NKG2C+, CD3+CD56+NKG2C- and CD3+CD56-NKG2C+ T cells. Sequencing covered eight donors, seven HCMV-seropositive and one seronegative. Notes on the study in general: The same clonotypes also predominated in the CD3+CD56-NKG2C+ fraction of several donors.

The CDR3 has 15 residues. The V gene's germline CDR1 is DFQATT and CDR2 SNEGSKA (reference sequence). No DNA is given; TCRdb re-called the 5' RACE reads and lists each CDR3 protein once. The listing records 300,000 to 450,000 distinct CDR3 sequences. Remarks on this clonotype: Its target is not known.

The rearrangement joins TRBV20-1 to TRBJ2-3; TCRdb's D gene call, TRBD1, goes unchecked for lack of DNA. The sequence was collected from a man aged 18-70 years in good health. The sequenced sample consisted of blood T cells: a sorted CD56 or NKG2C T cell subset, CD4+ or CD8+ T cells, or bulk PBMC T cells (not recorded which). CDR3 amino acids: CSAKLAGAAPHTQYF.